This T cell receptor (beta chain) was captured in a study of T cell changes during pregnancy in multiple sclerosis. TCRdb keeps only in-frame clones here, not all; method: immunoSEQ multiplex PCR. Here the sample spans approximately 87,000 clones, over 80% being singletons. The source is a female donor with multiple sclerosis, enrolled in a pregnancy study. Specimen: CD4+ T cells from peripheral blood mononuclear cells, collected in the second trimester of pregnancy.

The CDR3 region is CASNVGQGARNTIYF. The CDR3 region has the DNA TGTGCCAGCAATGTAGGACAGGGGGCTAGGAACACCATATATTTT. The chain has TRBV28 and TRBJ1-3; 11 positions match TRBD1. J was trimmed by 7 bases and V by 7 bases; bases with no gene match: 9. Germline lookup yields CDR1 MDHEN and CDR2 SYDVKM. This CDR3 is built from 15 residues.